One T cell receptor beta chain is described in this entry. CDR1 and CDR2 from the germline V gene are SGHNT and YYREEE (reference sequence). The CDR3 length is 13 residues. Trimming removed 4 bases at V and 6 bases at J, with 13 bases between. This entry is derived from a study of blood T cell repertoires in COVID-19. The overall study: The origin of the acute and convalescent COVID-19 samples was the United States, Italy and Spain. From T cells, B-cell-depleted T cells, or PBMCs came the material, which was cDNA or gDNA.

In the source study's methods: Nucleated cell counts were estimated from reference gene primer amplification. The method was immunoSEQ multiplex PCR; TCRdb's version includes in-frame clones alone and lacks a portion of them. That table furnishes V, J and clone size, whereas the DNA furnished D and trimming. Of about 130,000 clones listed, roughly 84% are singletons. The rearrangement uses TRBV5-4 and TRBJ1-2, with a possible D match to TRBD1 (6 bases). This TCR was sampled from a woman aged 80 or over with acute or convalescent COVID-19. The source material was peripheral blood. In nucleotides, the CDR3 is TGTGCCAGCAGCCCCGACAGGAAGAATGGCTACACCTTC. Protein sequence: CASSPDRKNGYTF.